What follows are 26 T cell receptor beta chains derived from one specimen sequenced in a study of OX40 agonist ivuxolimab in advanced cancers. The library was generated by the immunoSEQ multiplex PCR assay. Held by TCRdb, this immuneACCESS table contains in-frame sequences only and omits some clones. Under half of the omission traces to an unresolved V gene where checked; the cause of the rest is unknown. The sample data list around 80,000 clones, and 94% of these were observed just once. Together, the top ten hold roughly 20% of the sample. The specimen comprised CD4+ or CD8+ T cells sorted from blood, sampled in a trial of the OX40 agonist ivuxolimab. These receptors were collected from an adult with an advanced solid tumor such as melanoma, head and neck, liver or kidney cancer.

CDR3 sequence reads: CATSGGDRDYGYTF. CDR3 DNA sequence: TGTGCCACCTCGGGAGGTGACAGGGACTATGGCTACACCTTC. The chain links TRBV7-9 to TRBJ1-2, with 7 bases lining up with TRBD1. The V gene's germline CDR1 is SEHNR and CDR2 FQNEAQ (reference sequence). This CDR3 contains 14 residues. After removal of 10 bases from V and 3 bases from J, the junction contained 11 bases not matched to a gene.

J is TRBJ1-3 and V is TRBV5-1, with 9 bases that match TRBD1. Germline lookup yields CDR1 SGHRS and CDR2 YFSETQ. The CDR3 is 15 residues long. With 5 bases clipped from V and 9 bases from J, the junction kept 12 bases outside the gene matches. The CDR3, as DNA: TGCGCCAGCAGTTCTAGGGGGGACAGGGCCCGCACCATATATTTT. Its translation: CASSSRGDRARTIYF.

The CDR3 DNA sequence: TGTGCCAGCTCACCACCGGTCCGCCTTACGGGTGAAGCTTTCTTT. Translated, it gives CASSPPVRLTGEAFF. The chain recombines TRBV18 with TRBJ1-1, with D hard to call. Germline CDR1 and CDR2: KGHSH and LQKENI. The ends were cut back, 0 bases at V and 7 bases at J, with 15 bases in the middle. This CDR3 comprises 15 residues. The variable domain in full, with the rest retrieved from reference TRBV18 and TRBJ1-1, is NAGVMQNPRHLVRRRGQEARLRCSPMKGHSHVYWYRQLPEEGLKFMVYLQKENIIDESGMPKERFSAEFPKEGPSILRIQQVVRGDSAAYFCASSPPVRLTGEAFFGQGTRLTVV.

This sequence joins TRBV11-3 and TRBJ2-1; TRBD2 agrees at 9 bases. Germline loops: CDR1 SGHNT, CDR2 YENEEA. The CDR3 is made up of 15 amino acids. Trimming cost V 8 bases and J 4 bases; bases outside gene matches: 9. Here the CDR3 DNA reads TGTGCCAGCGCGGGGGGGGCTTCAGGGTACAATGAGCAGTTCTTC. Translating gives CASAGGASGYNEQFF.

This rearrangement joins TRBV9 to TRBJ1-3; D is ambiguous. The V gene's germline CDR1 is SGDLS and CDR2 YYNGEE. The CDR3 has 16 residues. Trimming took 0 bases from V and 2 from J, leaving 12 bases between them. The CDR3 coding sequence is TGTGCCAGCAGCGTAGAAGATGGCCCCCCTGGAAACACCATATATTTT. Protein sequence: CASSVEDGPPGNTIYF.

The V gene is TRBV28, the J gene TRBJ1-1; D possibly corresponds to TRBD1 (6 bases). V lost 9 bases and J lost 10, with 30 bases in between. CDR3 length: 16 residues. Germline V gene data show CDR1 as MDHEN and CDR2 as SYDVKM. The CDR3 DNA is TGTGCCAGTAACAGGGAAACCCCGTCTTTCAGGGCGGGAGCTTTCTTT. This sequence encodes CASNRETPSFRAGAFF.

V is TRBV2 and J is TRBJ2-7, with 7 bases fitting TRBD1. This CDR3 is built from 14 residues. J was trimmed by 2 bases and V by 1 base; bases with no gene match: 2. Germline V gene data show CDR1 as SNHLY and CDR2 as FYNNEI. CDR3 residues: CASSEETGTYEQYF. The DNA for the CDR3 is TGTGCCAGCAGTGAAGAGACAGGGACCTACGAGCAGTACTTC.

This chain connects TRBV10-2 to TRBJ1-2; the match to TRBD1 covers 11 bases. CDR3 length: 15 amino acids. The V gene end was trimmed by 3 bases and the J gene end by 5 bases; junction bases not matched to a gene: 5. Germline values: CDR1 WSHSY, CDR2 SAAADI. CDR3 coding DNA: TGCGCCAGCAGTGATCGGACAGGGGGCGAGTATGGCTACACCTTC. It codes for CASSDRTGGEYGYTF.

The V call is TRBV11-2, the J call TRBJ1-5; a weak D match, TRBD1 (6 bases). The CDR3 extends over 15 amino acids. Trimming removed 5 bases from V and 7 bases from J, with 18 bases in between. The germline CDR1 and CDR2 sequences are SGHAT and FQNNGV. The CDR3 region is CASSPSPGQEQPQHF. The CDR3 region has the DNA TGTGCCAGCAGCCCGTCGCCGGGACAAGAACAGCCCCAGCATTTT. Full variable domain (rest looked up from reference TRBV11-2 and TRBJ1-5): EAGVAQSPRYKIIEKRQSVAFWCNPISGHATLYWYQQILGQGPKLLIQFQNNGVVDDSQLPKDRFSAERLKGVDSTLKIQPAKLEDSAVYLCASSPSPGQEQPQHFGDGTRLSIL.

The V gene is TRBV15, the J gene TRBJ1-1; D remains ambiguous. Trimming removed 1 base from V and 1 base from J, with 13 bases in between. The CDR3 is 16 amino acids. The germline V gene encodes CDR1 LNHNV and CDR2 YYDKDF (reference sequence). CDR3 in amino acids: CATSRVGWESNTEAFF. The CDR3 DNA reads TGTGCCACCAGCAGAGTAGGCTGGGAATCGAACACTGAAGCTTTCTTT.

The chain uses TRBV6-5 and TRBJ1-1; D is unclear. Trimming took 5 bases from V and 0 from J, leaving 10 bases between them. Germline V CDR1 and CDR2: MNHEY, SVGAGI. The CDR3 is made up of 14 amino acids. CDR3 loop: CASSQDGMNTEAFF. Here the CDR3 DNA reads TGTGCCAGCAGTCAGGACGGTATGAACACTGAAGCTTTCTTT.

The chain employs TRBV2 and TRBJ2-7; possible D gene TRBD2, 5 bases. Deletions cut 7 bases from V and 2 bases from J, with 12 bases between. This CDR3 has 13 amino acids. Germline V gene lookup returns CDR1 SNHLY and CDR2 FYNNEI. The CDR3 DNA follows: TGTGCCAGCACGGGTGGCGGGCCCTACGAGCAGTACTTC. It specifies CASTGGGPYEQYF.

V usage is TRBV21-1 and J usage is TRBJ1-2; the D call TRBD1 from the table was never checked on the DNA. TRBV21-1 is a listed pseudogene. This CDR3 spans 18 amino acids. CDR3 loop: CASSNLGTGGIPIYGYTF. The CDR3 DNA is TGTGCCAGCAGCAACCTAGGGACAGGGGGAATCCCGATCTATGGCTACACCTTC.

The chain recombines TRBV27 with TRBJ2-7, with D possibly called TRBD1 or TRBD2 (5 bases each). This CDR3 has 13 amino acids. V was trimmed by 4 bases and J by 4 bases, leaving 11 bases between them. Germline lookup yields CDR1 MNHEY and CDR2 SMNVEV (reference sequence). CDR3 nucleotides: TGTGCCAGCAGTTGGGGGTTGGGGTACGAGCAGTACTTC. Protein product: CASSWGLGYEQYF.

The chain has TRBV7-6 and TRBJ2-7; 7 bases align to TRBD1. CDR1 is SGHVS and CDR2 is FNYEAQ in the germline V gene. Trimming removed 2 bases from V and 5 bases from J; junction bases left unmatched: 9. The CDR3 length is 15 residues. This CDR3 is CASSLSRNRGHEQYF. The CDR3 bases are TGTGCCAGCAGCTTATCGAGGAACAGGGGCCACGAGCAGTACTTC.

This chain links TRBV29-1 with TRBJ2-1, with D possibly being TRBD2 (6 bases). This CDR3 has 14 residues. CDR1 is SQVTM, CDR2 ANQGSEA, per germline. The V end lost 6 bases, the J end lost 3 bases, and 15 bases lay between the germline ends. CDR3 residues: CSVPGPGGYNEQFF. In DNA, the CDR3 is TGCAGCGTCCCCGGGCCCGGGGGCTACAATGAGCAGTTCTTC.

CDR3 in DNA: TGTGCCAGCAGCTTATTGGACTGGAACACTGAAGCTTTCTTT. Translation gives CASSLLDWNTEAFF. This sequence joins TRBV6-5 and TRBJ1-1, with no clear D. Germline V gene data show CDR1 as MNHEY and CDR2 as SVGAGI. The ends were cut back, 6 bases at V and 1 base at J, with 12 bases in the middle. This CDR3 is built from 14 residues.

The V gene is TRBV28, the J gene TRBJ2-7; no clear D gene. This CDR3 spans 14 amino acids. In germline, CDR1 is MDHEN, CDR2 SYDVKM. V was trimmed by 8 bases and J by 1 base, leaving 15 bases between them. This chain's CDR3 is CASSPGLHSYEQYF. The CDR3 DNA is TGTGCCAGCTCCCCGGGTCTCCATTCCTACGAGCAGTACTTC.

The chain joins TRBV4-1 to TRBJ1-1; D is unresolved. The CDR3 covers 15 residues. Germline V gives CDR1 MGHRA, CDR2 YSYEKL. The germline V and J ends were trimmed by 0 bases and 3 bases, with 11 bases remaining between them. CDR3 nucleotides: TGCGCCAGCAGCCAAGAAGGAGGTCCGTACACTGAAGCTTTCTTT. Translated, it gives CASSQEGGPYTEAFF.

This clone was seen a few times. The rearrangement joins TRBV2 to TRBJ1-2, with D possibly TRBD1 on 6 matching bases. V lost 5 bases and J lost 2, with 9 bases in between. CDR3 length: 13 residues. In germline, CDR1 is SNHLY, CDR2 FYNNEI. CDR3 in amino acids: CASSFTGNYGYTF. CDR3 nucleotides: TGTGCCAGCAGTTTTACAGGGAACTATGGCTACACCTTC.

This rearrangement joins TRBV10-3 to TRBJ1-2; perhaps TRBD1 as D (5 bases). This CDR3 region has 16 residues. Between the trimmed V and J ends, which lost 3 bases and 0 bases, there was a span of 14 bases. The germline CDR1 and CDR2 sequences are ENHRY and SYGVKD. CDR3 sequence reads: CAISDPNRPPNYGYTF. CDR3 nucleotides: TGTGCCATCAGTGATCCTAACAGGCCACCTAACTATGGCTACACCTTC.

The CDR3 DNA reads TGTGCCAGCAGCTTAGGACTTCCAGGCGAGCAGTACTTC. Amino acids: CASSLGLPGEQYF. The chain has TRBV7-9 and TRBJ2-7, with D unresolved. Trimming removed 1 base at V and 6 bases at J, with 10 bases between. The CDR3 contains 13 residues. CDR1 is SEHNR, CDR2 FQNEAQ, per germline (reference sequence).

The chain uses TRBV27 and TRBJ1-1; possible D gene TRBD1, 5 bases. This CDR3 region has 14 residues. Germline V lookup: CDR1 MNHEY, CDR2 SMNVEV (reference sequence). V was clipped by 6 bases and J by 1 base, with 12 bases between them. The chain's CDR3 is CASSLGGQNTEAFF. The CDR3 DNA reads as TGTGCCAGCAGCCTAGGTGGACAGAACACTGAAGCTTTCTTT.

The genes are TRBV27 and TRBJ2-5, with 14 bases matching TRBD2. The V segment lost 2 bases and the J segment 3 bases; nucleotides outside the gene matches: 5. The CDR3 runs to 17 residues. Germline CDR1 is MNHEY and CDR2 is SMNVEV (reference sequence). CDR3 in amino acids: CASSLLGLAGGEETQYF. CDR3 coding DNA: TGTGCCAGCAGTTTACTAGGACTAGCGGGGGGAGAAGAGACCCAGTACTTC.

The V gene is TRBV28, the J gene TRBJ1-5; weak D call: TRBD1 (5 bases). Germline CDR1 MDHEN, CDR2 SYDVKM. The CDR3 is made up of 13 amino acids. Trimming removed 2 bases at V and 6 bases at J, with 8 bases between. CDR3 nucleotide sequence: TGTGCCAGCAGTTTAAGGGGAGGTCAGCCCCAGCATTTT. Its translation: CASSLRGGQPQHF.

This clone appeared a single time. The chain recombines TRBV6-5 with TRBJ1-1, with 7 bases matching TRBD1. From germline, CDR1 is MNHEY and CDR2 SVGAGI. The CDR3 extends over 15 amino acids. V gave up 2 bases and J gave up 2 bases; unmatched junction bases: 5. CDR3 bases: TGTGCCAGCAGTTACGCCGGGACAGCTAACACTGAAGCTTTCTTT. Its translation: CASSYAGTANTEAFF.